A selection of T cell receptor beta chains follows, all from one sample in a study of blood T cell repertoires in COVID-19. Profiled with immunoSEQ multiplex PCR; TCRdb holds only in-frame clones, not every one. The repertoire consists of more than 150,000 clones, with about 83% occurring once and the leading ten covering 0.88%. The sequenced sample consisted of peripheral blood. These TCRs come from a young woman who had recovered from COVID-19. CDR3s include the opening cysteine and the closing phenylalanine or tryptophan. The D gene is left open where the match is weak. Size is stated for part of the rows, as once, few or many counts, or as a class when the clone is expanded.

>TRBV19|TRBJ2-5|TRBD2|.
CASSTRLAGPLETQYF
TGTGCCAGTAGTACTAGACTAGCGGGGCCCCTAGAGACCCAGTACTTC
>TRBV19|TRBJ1-4|TRBD1|.
CASTTGVRGEKLFF
TGTGCCAGTACCACAGGGGTAAGGGGTGAAAAACTGTTTTTT
>TRBV19|TRBJ2-5|TRBD2|.
CASSSGLAGQETQYF
TGTGCCAGTAGTAGCGGGTTAGCGGGCCAAGAGACCCAGTACTTC
>TRBV13|TRBJ2-7|.|.
CASSLRTISYEQYF
TGTGCCAGCAGCCTCAGGACTATTTCCTACGAGCAGTACTTC
>TRBV7-3|TRBJ2-2|.|.
CASSDGTPSTGELFF
TGTGCCAGCAGCGACGGGACTCCCAGCACCGGGGAGCTGTTTTTT
>TRBV12-3/TRBV12-4|TRBJ2-7|TRBD2|few
CASSLAGAGEQYF
TGTGCCAGCAGTCTAGCGGGGGCGGGCGAGCAGTACTTC
>TRBV18|TRBJ1-4|.|.
CASSPGGGGGLEKLFF
TGTGCCAGCTCACCAGGCGGTGGCGGAGGCTTAGAAAAACTGTTTTTT
>TRBV7-6|TRBJ1-2|.|.
CASSYYRAGRGYGYTF
TGTGCCAGCAGCTATTACAGGGCCGGGAGGGGATATGGCTACACCTTC
>TRBV6-5|TRBJ1-5|.|.
CASSYSSTHQPQHF
TGTGCCAGCAGTTACTCGAGTACCCACCAGCCCCAGCATTTT
>TRBV24-1|TRBJ1-1|TRBD1|.
CATSESGTGGANTEAFF
TGTGCCACCAGTGAATCCGGGACAGGGGGCGCGAACACTGAAGCTTTCTTT
>TRBV9|TRBJ2-2|TRBD2|.
CASSVAPAGATGELFF
TGTGCCAGCAGCGTAGCGCCGGCGGGAGCCACCGGGGAGCTGTTTTTT
>TRBV11-1|TRBJ1-1|.|.
CASSRDTEAFF
TGTGCCAGCAGCCGAGACACTGAAGCTTTCTTT
>TRBV6-2/TRBV6-3|TRBJ1-5|.|.
CASSNGRRYQPQHF
TGTGCCAGCAGTAACGGACGGAGGTATCAGCCCCAGCATTTT
>TRBV10-3|TRBJ1-1|.|.
CAIRRRTGSCTEAFF
TGTGCCATCAGACGAAGAACAGGGAGCTGCACTGAAGCTTTCTTT
>TRBV29-1|TRBJ2-3|TRBD2|.
CSVDGVTSGLHTQYF
TGCAGCGTTGACGGGGTGACTAGCGGGCTTCATACGCAGTATTTT
>TRBV5-1|TRBJ2-1|TRBD2|.
CASSRGSSSGAYNEQFF
TGCGCCAGCAGCCGAGGATCGAGTAGCGGGGCCTACAATGAGCAGTTCTTC
>TRBV7-9|TRBJ2-3|TRBD1|once
CASSQPPGQGVGDTQYF
TGTGCCAGCAGCCAACCACCGGGACAGGGGGTAGGAGATACGCAGTATTTT
>TRBV5-6|TRBJ1-2|TRBD1|few
CASSPGTGGRGYTF
TGTGCCAGCAGCCCCGGGACAGGGGGAAGAGGCTACACCTTC
>TRBV24-1|TRBJ2-2|TRBD2|.
CATSDLGTSFRPNTGELFF
TGTGCCACCAGTGATTTAGGGACTAGCTTCCGGCCCAACACCGGGGAGCTGTTTTTT
>TRBV28|TRBJ2-5|TRBD1|.
CASSLGQVRETQYF
TGTGCCAGCAGTTTAGGACAGGTTCGCGAGACCCAGTACTTC
>TRBV5-1|TRBJ1-1|.|once
CASSQETGMNTEAFF
TGCGCCAGCAGCCAAGAGACAGGTATGAACACTGAAGCTTTCTTT
>TRBV19|TRBJ2-2|.|.
CASSIWSAGDTNTGELFF
TGTGCCAGTAGTATTTGGTCGGCAGGGGATACGAACACCGGGGAGCTGTTTTTT
>TRBV5-1|TRBJ1-4|.|.
CASSKAGGAEKLFF
TGCGCCAGCAGCAAGGCCGGGGGGGCAGAAAAACTGTTTTTT
>TRBV9|TRBJ2-2|.|.
CASSVALGGPNTGELFF
TGTGCCAGCAGCGTAGCTCTCGGCGGGCCGAACACCGGGGAGCTGTTTTTT
>TRBV12-3/TRBV12-4|TRBJ2-1|TRBD2|.
CASSRSRGGEQFF
TGTGCCAGCAGTCGTTCCCGGGGGGGTGAGCAGTTCTTC
>TRBV2|TRBJ2-2|TRBD1|once
CASTARGTGELFF
TGTGCCAGCACGGCCAGGGGGACCGGGGAGCTGTTTTTT
>TRBV5-1|TRBJ1-2|.|few
CASSSGQTEYGYTF
TGCGCCAGCAGCTCAGGACAGACTGAATATGGCTACACCTTC
>TRBV12-3/TRBV12-4|TRBJ2-1|TRBD2|.
CASSPSGKQFF
TGTGCCAGCAGCCCGAGCGGGAAGCAGTTCTTC
>TRBV7-3|TRBJ2-1|TRBD2|once
CASSGLAGGNNEQFF
TGTGCCAGCAGCGGTCTCGCGGGAGGGAACAATGAGCAGTTCTTC
>TRBV6-2/TRBV6-3|TRBJ2-2|TRBD1|.
CASSHPPGQGFPGELFF
TGTGCCAGCAGCCACCCACCGGGACAGGGATTCCCCGGGGAGCTGTTTTTT
>TRBV4-1|TRBJ2-1|TRBD2|.
CASSQDWGGAYNEQFF
TGCGCCAGCAGCCAAGATTGGGGGGGGGCCTACAATGAGCAGTTCTTC
>TRBV7-6|TRBJ1-3|TRBD1|.
CASSSGTGPGNTIYF
TGTGCCAGCAGCTCCGGGACAGGGCCTGGAAACACCATATATTTT
>TRBV3-1/TRBV3-2|TRBJ2-7|TRBD1|.
CASSGTALPYEQYF
TGTGCCAGCAGCGGGACAGCACTTCCCTACGAGCAGTACTTC
>TRBV7-9|TRBJ2-2|TRBD1|.
CASSPQGGSNTGELFF
TGTGCCAGCAGCCCACAGGGGGGCTCGAACACCGGGGAGCTGTTTTTT
>TRBV24-1|TRBJ1-1|TRBD1|.
CATSDFPYRGQGRTWTEAFF
TGTGCCACCAGTGATTTCCCTTACCGGGGACAGGGGCGGACTTGGACTGAAGCTTTCTTT
>TRBV7-2|TRBJ2-3|TRBD2|.
CASSLALAGFDTDTQYF
TGTGCCAGCAGCTTAGCCCTAGCGGGGTTCGACACAGATACGCAGTATTTT
>TRBV9|TRBJ2-1|TRBD2|.
CASSTLQMGGLAGYNEQFF
TGTGCCAGCAGCACTCTACAAATGGGGGGACTAGCTGGGTACAATGAGCAGTTCTTC
>TRBV27|TRBJ1-2|.|.
CASSLKRGYTF
TGTGCCAGCAGTCTGAAGCGCGGCTACACCTTC
>TRBV3-1/TRBV3-2|TRBJ1-1|.|.
CASSSSIQNTEAFF
TGTGCCAGCAGCTCGTCAATACAGAACACTGAAGCTTTCTTT
>TRBV9|TRBJ2-1|.|.
CASSEPRAGAVLNEQFF
TGTGCCAGCAGCGAGCCTCGGGCGGGCGCCGTGCTAAATGAGCAGTTCTTC
>TRBV12-3/TRBV12-4|TRBJ2-7|.|.
CASRRTVYEQYF
TGTGCCAGCAGAAGGACAGTGTACGAGCAGTACTTC